The 16 T cell receptor beta chains below all came from one sample that was sequenced in a study of response to subunit inactivated influenza vaccine. TCRdb fed the RT-PCR reads into MiXCR, producing one record per CDR3 protein. The data contain approximately 700,000 distinct CDR3 sequences, about 14% of them singletons. Sequencing used PBMCs from blood, obtained 14 to 15 days before vaccination. All receptors derive from a man aged 45-65 years who received an inactivated influenza vaccine.

This rearrangement joins TRBV2 to TRBJ1-4; 7 positions agree with TRBD1. This CDR3 comprises 14 residues. CDR1 is SNHLY and CDR2 is FYNNEI in the germline V gene. Trimming at V came to 6 bases and at J to 6 bases, leaving 7 bases not matched to a gene. Here the CDR3 DNA reads TGTGCCAGCAGGCCGGGACAGCTGGATGAAAAACTGTTTTTT. It is translated as CASRPGQLDEKLFF.

The chain carries TRBV27 and TRBJ2-1; tentative D call: TRBD1 (6 bases). V gave up 5 bases and J gave up 3 bases, with 8 bases separating them. The CDR3 totals 13 residues. Germline CDR1 MNHEY, CDR2 SMNVEV (reference sequence). CDR3 sequence: CASSGQNYNEQFF. In nucleotides, the CDR3 is TGTGCCAGCAGTGGACAGAACTACAATGAGCAGTTCTTC.

The chain couples TRBV11-2 to TRBJ1-2; weak D call: TRBD1 (6 bases). The V gene's germline CDR1 is SGHAT and CDR2 FQNNGV. The CDR3 has 15 residues. Trimming shortened V by 0 bases and J by 5 bases, and 13 bases separated the two germline ends. CDR3: CASSLEPGAGYGYTF. CDR3 DNA: TGTGCCAGCAGCTTAGAGCCAGGGGCGGGGTATGGCTACACCTTC.

This clonotype occurred a few times. V is TRBV3-1 and J is TRBJ1-2; D unresolved. Germline-derived CDR1 and CDR2 are LGHDT and YNNKEL (reference sequence). The CDR3 is 13 residues long. Trimming cost V 3 bases and J 2 bases, with 7 bases left between them. CDR3 protein: CASSQWQNYGYTF. The CDR3 bases are TGTGCCAGCAGCCAGTGGCAAAACTATGGCTACACCTTC.

Only a few counts were recorded for this clonotype. The chain carries TRBV18 and TRBJ1-2; 7 bases match TRBD1. CDR3 length equals 15 residues. V shed 3 bases, J shed 4 bases, and the junction held 8 bases outside the gene matches. The germline CDR1 and CDR2 sequences are KGHSH and LQKENI. CDR3 amino acids: CASSPETGPAYGYTF. The CDR3 nucleotides are TGTGCCAGCTCACCCGAGACAGGGCCAGCCTATGGCTACACCTTC.

The V gene is TRBV5-1, the J gene TRBJ1-1; no clear D gene. The ends were cut back, 0 bases at V and 8 bases at J, with 11 bases in the middle. Germline values: CDR1 SGHRS, CDR2 YFSETQ. The CDR3 totals 13 residues. The CDR3 spells CASSLGSDLEAFF. For the CDR3, the DNA is TGCGCCAGCAGCTTGGGCTCTGATCTGGAAGCTTTCTTT.

This clonotype was picked up a small number of times. The chain carries TRBV10-3 and TRBJ2-1, with D possibly matching TRBD1 (6 bases). This CDR3 contains 16 residues. V lost 2 bases and J 3 bases, leaving 14 bases between the germline ends. Germline V gene lookup returns CDR1 ENHRY and CDR2 SYGVKD. The CDR3 protein is CAISEPKGRGYNEQFF. The CDR3 coding sequence is TGTGCCATCAGTGAGCCCAAGGGCAGGGGCTACAATGAGCAGTTCTTC.

This clonotype has just a few counts. This sequence joins TRBV4-3 and TRBJ2-4; D is possibly TRBD1 (6 bases). V lost 0 bases, J lost 8 bases, and 14 bases lay in between. Per the germline V gene, CDR1 is LGHNA and CDR2 is YSLEER. CDR3 length: 15 residues. CDR3 sequence reads: CASSQDTGKRDIQYF. CDR3 DNA: TGCGCCAGCAGCCAAGATACAGGGAAGAGGGACATTCAGTACTTC.

This clonotype was counted between two and nine times. The junction departs from germline at one end; a sequencing error may be responsible. The chain carries TRBV6-1 and TRBJ2-7, with 9 bases matching TRBD1. The CDR3 runs to 11 residues. Germline V gene sequence: CDR1 MNHNS, CDR2 SASEGT. The CDR3 protein is CASSHRDRVAF. The CDR3, as DNA: TGTGCCAGCAGTCACCGGGACAGGGTGGCTTTC.

This clonotype was detected ten times or more. V usage is TRBV7-9 and J usage is TRBJ2-1, with TRBD2 identical over 14 bases. CDR1 SEHNR and CDR2 FQNEAQ come from the germline V gene (reference sequence). The CDR3 runs 17 residues. V shed 5 bases, J shed 2 bases, and the junction held 5 bases outside the gene matches. CDR3 DNA: TGTGCCAGCAGCCCCCGACTAGCGGGAGGGCCCTACAATGAGCAGTTCTTC. Encoded protein: CASSPRLAGGPYNEQFF. The full variable domain, its missing parts supplied by reference TRBV7-9 and TRBJ2-1, is DTGVSQNPRHKITKRGQNVTFRCDPISEHNRLYWYRQTLGQGPEFLTYFQNEAQLEKSRLLSDRFSAERPKGSFSTLEIQRTEQGDSAMYLCASSPRLAGGPYNEQFFGPGTRLTVL.

The gene calls are TRBV20-1 and TRBJ2-1; TRBD1 aligns across 8 bases. CDR1 is DFQATT and CDR2 is SNEGSKA in the germline V gene (reference sequence). The V and J ends lost 0 bases and 4 bases, in that order; junction bases with no gene match: 8. This CDR3 spans 16 amino acids. DNA for the CDR3: TGCAGTGCTAGAGATTTGGGACAGGAGCCGTACAATGAGCAGTTCTTC. Translating gives CSARDLGQEPYNEQFF.

V gene TRBV3-1 combines with J gene TRBJ1-5, with D perhaps TRBD1 (5 bases). The V gene's germline CDR1 is LGHDT and CDR2 YNNKEL (reference sequence). This CDR3 has 16 residues. The germline V and J ends were trimmed by 5 bases and 1 base, with 15 bases remaining between them. The CDR3 spells CASSNWDRRSNQPQHF. CDR3 DNA sequence: TGTGCCAGCAGCAACTGGGACCGAAGGAGCAATCAGCCCCAGCATTTT.

This clonotype was observed a few times. The CDR3 sequence is CASSLLASSNQPQHF. CDR3 in DNA: TGTGCCAGCAGTTTGTTGGCCAGTAGCAATCAGCCCCAGCATTTT. The V and J genes are TRBV28 and TRBJ1-5, with D unresolved. Trimming left V 3 bases short and J 0 bases short, with 9 bases between. Germline V CDR1 and CDR2: MDHEN, SYDVKM. CDR3 length equals 15 residues.

Note on this clonotype: One end of the junction is discordant with germline, which a read error may explain. The CDR3 DNA sequence: TGTACCAGCTGTTTATGGCCTCGCGGGGGGATAGTAGATACGCAGTATTTT. This gives the protein CTSCLWPRGGIVDTQYF. This sequence joins TRBV13 and TRBJ2-3; 8 bases map to TRBD2. CDR3 length equals 17 residues. CDR1 and CDR2 (germline): PRHDT, FYEKMQ (reference sequence). Together with reference TRBV13 and TRBJ2-3, the CDR3 gives the full variable domain: AAGVIQSPRHLIKEKRETATLKCYPIPRHDTVYWYQQGPGQDPQFLISFYEKMQSDKGSIPDRFSAQQFSDYHSELNMSSLELGDSALYFCTSCLWPRGGIVDTQYFGPGTRLTVL.

The J gene is TRBJ2-5, the V gene TRBV5-4; D is unclear. The CDR3 sequence is 14 residues long. CDR1 is SGHNT and CDR2 is YYREEE in the germline V gene (reference sequence). The V end lost 5 bases, the J end lost 5 bases, and 16 bases lay between the germline ends. CDR3 nucleotide sequence: TGTGCCAGCAGGGTCAACGGGCGCCGGGAGACCCAGTACTTC. Its translation: CASRVNGRRETQYF. The full variable domain, with the rest looked up from reference TRBV5-4 and TRBJ2-5, is ETGVTQSPTHLIKTRGQQVTLRCSSQSGHNTVSWYQQALGQGPQFIFQYYREEENGRGNFPPRFSGLQFPNYSSELNVNALELDDSALYLCASRVNGRRETQYFGPGTRLLVL.

The sample holds a few counts of this clonotype. The rearrangement uses TRBV10-2 and TRBJ2-4; the D is unclear. This CDR3 comprises 17 residues. Trimming removed 2 bases at V and 7 bases at J, with 21 bases between. Looked up from germline, CDR1 is WSHSY and CDR2 is SAAADI. CDR3 loop: CASSEAPHRRRKNIQYF. CDR3 DNA: TGCGCCAGCAGTGAGGCCCCTCATCGAAGACGTAAGAACATTCAGTACTTC.